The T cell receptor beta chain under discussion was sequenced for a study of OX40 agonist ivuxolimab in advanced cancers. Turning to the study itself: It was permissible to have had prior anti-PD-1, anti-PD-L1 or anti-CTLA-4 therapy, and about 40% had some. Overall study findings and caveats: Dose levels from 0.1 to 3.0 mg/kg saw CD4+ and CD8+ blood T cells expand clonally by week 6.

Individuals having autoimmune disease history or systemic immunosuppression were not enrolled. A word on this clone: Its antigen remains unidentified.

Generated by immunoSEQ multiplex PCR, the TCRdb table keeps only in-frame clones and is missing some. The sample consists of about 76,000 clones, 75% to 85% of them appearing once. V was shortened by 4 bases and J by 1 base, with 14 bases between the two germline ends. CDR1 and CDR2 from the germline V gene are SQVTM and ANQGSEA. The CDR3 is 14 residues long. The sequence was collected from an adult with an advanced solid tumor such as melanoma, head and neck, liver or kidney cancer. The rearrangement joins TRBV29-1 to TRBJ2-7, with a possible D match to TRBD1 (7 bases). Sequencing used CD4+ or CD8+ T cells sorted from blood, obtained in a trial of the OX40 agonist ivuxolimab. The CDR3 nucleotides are TGCAGCGTTGGGACGACAGGGACTTCCTACGAGCAGTACTTC. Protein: CSVGTTGTSYEQYF.